This T cell receptor (beta chain) was captured by sequencing in a study of post-analysis software for immune sequencing data. Whole-study findings and limits: TRBV segments more frequent in patients than in controls numbered about five and included TRBV5-6, TRBV5-1 and TRBV20-1.

Notes on this clonotype: No antigen is known for it.

Carried by the TCR beta cDNA libraries were unique molecular identifiers. TCRdb fed the PCR reads into MiXCR, producing one record per CDR3 protein. The data contain 650,000 to 900,000 distinct CDR3 sequences, under 60% of them singletons. Germline V gives CDR1 LGHDT, CDR2 YNNKEL (reference sequence). V was pared by 1 base and J by 7 bases, with 16 bases between. The CDR3 consists of 15 residues. V gene TRBV3-1 combines with J gene TRBJ2-5; tentatively, D is TRBD1 or TRBD2 (6 bases each). This TCR came from a girl between 10 and 17 years old with multiple sclerosis. The sequencing sample was made of blood. The CDR3 region is CASSQGGAVMGTQYF. DNA of the CDR3: TGTGCCAGCAGCCAAGGGGGGGCAGTCATGGGGACCCAGTACTTC.